This is a list of T cell receptor beta chains from one sample in a study of blood T cells in healthy people across ages. TCRdb passed the 5' RACE reads through MiXCR, listing each CDR3 protein once. The repertoire includes 550,000 to 750,000 distinct CDR3 sequences, more than 20% of them detected once, and roughly 3.9% sits in the top ten. The sequenced sample consisted of blood. The origin of the receptors is a man in his sixties or seventies in good health. The CDR3 runs from the conserved cysteine through the conserved F or W. Fields, in order: CDR3 length, J gene, D gene, V gene, clone size, CDR3 DNA, CDR3 protein. A D gene is named only where the DNA matches it firmly. Some rows have no size entry. The others give once, few or many, or a class for an expanded clone.

>15|TRBJ1-2|NA|TRBV6-5|NA
TGTGCCAGCAGTTACTCGTTAAGACCCAACTATGGCTACACCTTC
CASSYSLRPNYGYTF
>17|TRBJ2-2|TRBD2|TRBV7-8|many
TGTGCCAGCAGCTTAGTAACGGGACTAGAGTCCACCGGGGAGCTGTTTTTT
CASSLVTGLESTGELFF
>13|TRBJ2-3|NA|TRBV11-2|few
TGTGCCAGCAGCTTAGAACCCACAGATACGCAGTATTTT
CASSLEPTDTQYF
>17|TRBJ2-3|TRBD2|TRBV6-1|NA
TGTGCCAGCAGGGGCCCCCTAGCGGGAGGGCCCGCAGATACGCAGTATTTT
CASRGPLAGGPADTQYF
>16|TRBJ2-7|NA|TRBV7-8|NA
TGTGCCAGCAGCTTAGTCGGAGGGGGATACTCCTACGAGCAGTACTTC
CASSLVGGGYSYEQYF
>15|TRBJ2-1|TRBD1|TRBV6-1|NA
TGTGCCAGCAGTGGGGGGCTGACAGGGTGGGATGAGCAGTTCTTC
CASSGGLTGWDEQFF
>14|TRBJ2-5|NA|TRBV28|many
TGTGCCAGCAGCCCTCCCCTGGTCCAAGAGACCCAGTACTTC
CASSPPLVQETQYF
>17|TRBJ2-3|TRBD2|TRBV4-2|once
TGTGCCAGCAGCCAAGGTACTAGCGGGATGAGCACAGATACGCAGTATTTT
CASSQGTSGMSTDTQYF
>14|TRBJ2-7|TRBD2|TRBV12-3/TRBV12-4|NA
TGTGCCAGCAGCAGTATAGCGGGAGGCTACGAGCAGTACTTC
CASSSIAGGYEQYF
>14|TRBJ2-1|TRBD2|TRBV27|NA
TGTGCCAGCAGCTCAGTTGTTTGGGGGGGTGAGCAGTTCTTC
CASSSVVWGGEQFF
>14|TRBJ2-2|NA|TRBV7-8|many
TGTGCCAGCAGCTCGAGGGGGGGAACCGGGGAGCTGTTTTTT
CASSSRGGTGELFF
>16|TRBJ2-2|NA|TRBV7-9|NA
TGTGCCAGCAGCCCAAGGAGCGGAGGCGTCACCGGGGCGCTGTTTTTT
CASSPRSGGVTGALFF
>14|TRBJ2-1|TRBD2|TRBV15|NA
TGTGCCACCGGACTAGCGGGAAGCTACAATGAGCAGTTCTTC
CATGLAGSYNEQFF
>12|TRBJ2-2|NA|TRBV5-1|NA
TGCGCCAGCCGAAGGTACACCGGGGAGCTGTTTTTT
CASRRYTGELFF
>19|TRBJ2-1|TRBD2|TRBV4-3|NA
TGCGCCAGCAGCCGGACTAGCGGGAGTGGGGCAGGGTCCTACAATGAGCAGTTCTTC
CASSRTSGSGAGSYNEQFF
>15|TRBJ2-1|TRBD2|TRBV10-2|NA
TGCGCCAGCAGGCTTACAGCGGGAGAATACAATGAGCAGTTCTTC
CASRLTAGEYNEQFF
>14|TRBJ2-5|NA|TRBV20-1|many
TGCAGTGCTAGCATTACGGGACTCGAAGAGACCCAGTACTTC
CSASITGLEETQYF
>13|TRBJ2-5|NA|TRBV12-5|NA
TGTGCTAGTGGAATAGGGGTTCGGGAGACCCAGTACTTC
CASGIGVRETQYF
>14|TRBJ2-1|NA|TRBV20-1|NA
TGCAGTGCTAGAGATCCGACAGGTAGGAGGGAGCAGTTCTTC
CSARDPTGRREQFF
>15|TRBJ2-3|NA|TRBV29-1|NA
TGCAGCGTAACGGGTCCAGGTACTAGCACAGATACGCAGTATTTT
CSVTGPGTSTDTQYF
>15|TRBJ2-6|TRBD1|TRBV28|NA
TGTGCCGGCGGCAGGACAGGGGCTGGGGCCAACGTCCTGACTTTC
CAGGRTGAGANVLTF
>15|TRBJ2-2|TRBD2|TRBV6-2/TRBV6-3|few
TGTGCCAGCACCCCGGGACTACCCTCCACCGGGGAGCTGTTTTTT
CASTPGLPSTGELFF
>13|TRBJ2-7|TRBD1|TRBV6-5|NA
TGTGCCAGCAGTTACTCGGACAGGGCCGAGCAGTACTTC
CASSYSDRAEQYF
>15|TRBJ2-7|NA|TRBV5-1|NA
TGCGCCAGCAGCTTGGAGGCGGGACGTCAGAACGAGCAGTACTTC
CASSLEAGRQNEQYF
>15|TRBJ1-1|TRBD1|TRBV7-9|NA
TGTGCCAGCAGCCCCAGACAGGGGGCGAACACTGAAGCTTTCTTT
CASSPRQGANTEAFF
>13|TRBJ1-5|NA|TRBV24-1|NA
TGCGCCACCAGTGATTTCGGGGGTCAGCCCCAGCATTTT
CATSDFGGQPQHF
>14|TRBJ1-4|NA|TRBV7-9|NA
TGTGCCAGCAGTCCGCGAGACCCCAATGAAAAACTGTTTTTT
CASSPRDPNEKLFF
>17|TRBJ2-3|TRBD1|TRBV7-3|few
TGTGCCAGCAGCGCTCGAGACAGGGGGTTAGGCACAGATACGCAGTATTTT
CASSARDRGLGTDTQYF
>16|TRBJ2-3|TRBD2|TRBV27|NA
TGTGCCAGCAGTTCCCCAGCGGGAACTAGCACAGATACGCAGTATTTT
CASSSPAGTSTDTQYF
>14|TRBJ2-6|NA|TRBV6-1|NA
TGTGCCAGCACCGGGACACTTGGGGCCAACGTCCTGACTTTC
CASTGTLGANVLTF
>14|TRBJ2-7|TRBD1|TRBV6-2/TRBV6-3|NA
TGTGCCAGCAGCCAGGCTGCAGGGGGTTTGGAGCAGTACTTC
CASSQAAGGLEQYF
>14|TRBJ1-3|NA|TRBV20-1|NA
TGCAGTGCTAGAGATTACCAGGGAGGAAACACCATATATTTT
CSARDYQGGNTIYF
>14|TRBJ2-1|NA|TRBV12-3/TRBV12-4|few
TGTGCCAGCACCCGAAGACTAGAATACAATGAGCAGTTCTTC
CASTRRLEYNEQFF
>15|TRBJ2-1|NA|TRBV5-1|few
TGCGCCAGCAGCTCTGGACCTCAGGGGGGGGATGAGCAGTTCTTC
CASSSGPQGGDEQFF
>13|TRBJ1-1|TRBD1|TRBV5-1|NA
TGCGCCAGCGGACAGGGATTGAACACTGAAGCTTTCTTT
CASGQGLNTEAFF
>16|TRBJ2-3|TRBD2|TRBV7-2|NA
TGTGCCAGCAGCTTAGCCGGGAGGGCCGGGGTAGATACGCAGTATTTT
CASSLAGRAGVDTQYF
>14|TRBJ2-1|TRBD2|TRBV9|NA
TGTGCCAGCAGCGCCCTAGCGGGAGTCAATGAGCAGTTCTTC
CASSALAGVNEQFF
>15|TRBJ2-1|NA|TRBV7-6|NA
TGTGCCAGCAGCTTAGAGGTTAGGGAAGCGGGCGAGCAGTTCTTC
CASSLEVREAGEQFF
>14|TRBJ1-1|NA|TRBV5-1|NA
TGCGCCAGCAGCTTGGATGTGAGTAACACTGAAGCTTTCTTT
CASSLDVSNTEAFF
>16|TRBJ2-1|NA|TRBV5-5|NA
TGTGCCAGCAGCTTCATGGCCGCCTCCTCCTACAATGAGCAGTTCTTC
CASSFMAASSYNEQFF
>17|TRBJ1-2|TRBD1|TRBV18|NA
TGTGCCAGCTCATCCTCTATTTTTCCGGGACAGGGAGTTGGCTACACCTTC
CASSSSIFPGQGVGYTF
>16|TRBJ2-1|TRBD2|TRBV9|few
TGTGCCAGCTCCCTTGGGGCGCGAGCGGGAGGGGATGAGCAGTTCTTC
CASSLGARAGGDEQFF
>15|TRBJ2-1|NA|TRBV28|NA
TGTGCCAGCAGTGGTCGCGGAATCTCCTACAATGAGCAGTTCTTC
CASSGRGISYNEQFF
>14|TRBJ2-1|NA|TRBV5-6|NA
TGTGCCAGCAGCTTGAGGCCGCTGTACAATGAGCAGTTCTTC
CASSLRPLYNEQFF
>15|TRBJ2-1|NA|TRBV5-4|few
TGTGCCAGCAGCACGCCGGGCAGGGGTACAAATGAGCAGTTCTTC
CASSTPGRGTNEQFF
>15|TRBJ2-1|TRBD1|TRBV24-1|few
TGTGCCACCAGTGCCCGGGGACAGGGGTACAATGAGCAGTTCTTC
CATSARGQGYNEQFF
>14|TRBJ2-7|TRBD2|TRBV14|few
TGTGCCAGCAGCCGTAGCGGGAGTCTCTACGAGCAGTACTTC
CASSRSGSLYEQYF
>15|TRBJ2-7|TRBD2|TRBV4-2|NA
TGTGCCAGCAGCCAACTAGCGGGAGGGCAGAACGAGCAGTACTTC
CASSQLAGGQNEQYF
>17|TRBJ2-1|NA|TRBV4-3|many
TGCGCCAGCAGCCAAGATTGGGCTAGCGCGGGATACAATGAGCAGTTCTTC
CASSQDWASAGYNEQFF